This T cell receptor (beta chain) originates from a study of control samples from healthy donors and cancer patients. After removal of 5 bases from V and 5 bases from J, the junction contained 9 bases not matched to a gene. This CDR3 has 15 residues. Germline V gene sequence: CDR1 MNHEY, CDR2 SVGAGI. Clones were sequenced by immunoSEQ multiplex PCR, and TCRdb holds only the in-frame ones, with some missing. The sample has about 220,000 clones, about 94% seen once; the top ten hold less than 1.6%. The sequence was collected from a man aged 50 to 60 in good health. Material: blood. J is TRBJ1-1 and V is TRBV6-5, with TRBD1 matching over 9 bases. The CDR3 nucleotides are TGTGCCAGCAGTACCGGGACAGGGAAGGGAACTGAAGCTTTCTTT. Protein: CASSTGTGKGTEAFF.